A single sample gave rise to the 30 T cell receptor beta chains below, sequenced in a study of vaccination and CD4 T cells after COVID-19. Cultured CD4+ T-cell DNA underwent Oncomine TCR Beta short-read sequencing. In TCRdb, the PCR reads were re-called with MiXCR into one record per CDR3 protein. Among approximately 10,000 distinct CDR3 sequences listed, approximately 50% were seen once. Treatment described: roughly ten-day PBMC culture with coronavirus spike peptide pools or control peptides (ViraFEST assay). What these receptors recognize is not known. Sample: CD4+ T cells from blood, cultured in vitro. The receptors shown here come from a human donor who had recovered from COVID-19.

This rearrangement joins TRBV30 to TRBJ2-5; D uncertain. With 4 bases removed from V and 2 bases from J, the gap between germline ends came to 8 bases. The CDR3 runs 12 residues. The germline CDR1 and CDR2 sequences are GTSNPN and SVGIG (reference sequence). CDR3 region: CAWTTSQETQYF. CDR3 DNA: TGTGCCTGGACTACCTCTCAAGAGACCCAGTACTTC. The full variable domain, with the rest looked up from reference TRBV30 and TRBJ2-5, is SQTIHQWPATLVQPVGSPLSLECTVEGTSNPNLYWYRQAAGRGLQLLFYSVGIGQISSEVPQNLSASRPQDRQFILSSKKLLLSDSGFYLCAWTTSQETQYFGPGTRLLVL.

V is TRBV6-2 or TRBV6-3 and J is TRBJ1-2; no clear D. This CDR3 region has 14 residues. V lost 5 bases and J lost 3, with 13 bases in between. Per the germline V gene, CDR1 is MNHEY and CDR2 is SVGEGT. The CDR3 reads CASSRLLQDYGYTF. DNA for the CDR3: TGTGCCAGCAGTCGACTCCTCCAGGACTATGGCTACACCTTC.

In its sample, this clonotype is medium-sized (0.01 to 0.1%). This chain links TRBV20-1 with TRBJ1-5; D not certain. The V end was cut by 6 bases, the J end by 3 bases, with 12 bases between. Germline loops: CDR1 DFQATT, CDR2 SNEGSKA (reference sequence). This CDR3 has 13 amino acids. DNA of the CDR3: TGCAGTGCCCGACCGGGGTACAATCAGCCCCAGCATTTT. Amino acid sequence: CSARPGYNQPQHF.

V gene TRBV15 combines with J gene TRBJ2-5, with TRBD2 as a possible D gene (6 bases). Germline CDR1 and CDR2: LNHNV and YYDKDF (reference sequence). The CDR3 loop spans 15 amino acids. V lost 0 bases and J lost 2, with 10 bases in between. The CDR3 DNA reads as TGTGCCACCAGCAGAGATAGGGGACTGCAAGAGACCCAGTACTTC. Its protein product is CATSRDRGLQETQYF.

The chain employs TRBV6-1 and TRBJ1-1; D is unclear. The germline V gene encodes CDR1 MNHNS and CDR2 SASEGT. Trimming left V 7 bases short and J 0 bases short, with 9 bases between. The CDR3 spans 13 residues. CDR3 sequence (DNA): TGTGCCAGCACCCTACATATGAACACTGAAGCTTTCTTT. It encodes CASTLHMNTEAFF.

This chain joins TRBV5-4 and TRBJ2-3, with a tentative D call TRBD2 (6 bases). This CDR3 is built from 14 residues. The germline V and J ends were trimmed by 1 base and 3 bases, with 9 bases remaining between them. CDR1 is SGHNT and CDR2 is YYREEE in the germline V gene (reference sequence). CDR3 nucleotides: TGTGCCAGCAGCTTGTTCGGGGGTACAGATACGCAGTATTTT. Translation: CASSLFGGTDTQYF.

V and J are TRBV20-1 and TRBJ2-7, with TRBD2 matching 9 bases. The germline CDR1 and CDR2 sequences are DFQATT and SNEGSKA (reference sequence). The CDR3 has 14 residues. Germline trimming cut 1 base from V and 7 bases from J; bases unmatched to any gene: 8. CDR3 in DNA: TGCAGTGCTAGAGCGGGTAGCGGGAGCTGGGAGCAGTACTTC. Its translation: CSARAGSGSWEQYF.

The chain carries TRBV20-1 and TRBJ2-3; no clear D gene. Germline V CDR1 and CDR2: DFQATT, SNEGSKA (reference sequence). V lost 6 bases, J lost 5 bases, and 15 bases lay in between. The CDR3 is 13 residues long. The CDR3: CSAGENSQDTQYF. CDR3 sequence (DNA): TGCAGTGCAGGTGAAAATAGCCAAGATACGCAGTATTTT.

The chain joins TRBV20-1 to TRBJ1-2; possible D gene TRBD1, 6 bases. Trimming took off 0 bases at V and 5 bases at J, with 19 bases between the two ends. The CDR3 sequence is 16 residues long. Germline CDR1 and CDR2: DFQATT and SNEGSKA (reference sequence). In DNA, the CDR3 is TGCAGTGCTAGAGATGGGGGGGCTGTCGGAGAGTATGGCTACACCTTC. Residues: CSARDGGAVGEYGYTF.

The chain links TRBV11-1 to TRBJ2-2; D may match TRBD1 or TRBD2 (6 bases each). The CDR3 has 17 residues. Germline CDR1 is SGHAT and CDR2 is FQDESV (reference sequence). Deletions cut 4 bases from V and 2 bases from J, with 17 bases between. The CDR3 loop is CASSSPRGRSNTGELFF. DNA of the CDR3: TGTGCCAGCAGCTCCCCGAGGGGGAGGTCCAACACCGGGGAGCTGTTTTTT.

The chain couples TRBV27 to TRBJ2-7; D ambiguous. The V end was cut by 4 bases, the J end by 7 bases, with 20 bases between. The CDR3 is made up of 15 amino acids. Germline CDR1 is MNHEY and CDR2 is SMNVEV (reference sequence). The CDR3 loop reads CASSSNFKPWGEQYF. The CDR3 DNA follows: TGTGCCAGCAGTTCGAATTTCAAACCGTGGGGAGAGCAGTACTTC.

The chain links TRBV7-3 to TRBJ2-1; TRBD1 matches 9 bases. The CDR3 is made up of 15 amino acids. Germline assignment: CDR1 SGHTA and CDR2 FQGTGA. V gave up 4 bases and J gave up 3 bases; unmatched junction bases: 4. This CDR3 is CASSSGQGVYNEQFF. CDR3 sequence (DNA): TGTGCCAGCAGCTCGGGACAGGGAGTCTACAATGAGCAGTTCTTC. Supplemented by reference TRBV7-3 and TRBJ2-1, the full variable domain reads GAGVSQTPSNKVTEKGKYVELRCDPISGHTALYWYRQSLGQGPEFLIYFQGTGAADDSGLPNDRFFAVRPEGSVSTLKIQRTERGDSAVYLCASSSGQGVYNEQFFGPGTRLTVL.

This chain links TRBV10-2 with TRBJ1-3; the D is unclear. With 5 bases removed from V and 4 bases from J, the gap between germline ends came to 9 bases. The length of the CDR3 is 13 residues. From germline, CDR1 is WSHSY and CDR2 SAAADI. CDR3 sequence reads: CASSRGYGNTIYF. Here the CDR3 DNA reads TGCGCCAGCAGTCGGGGTTACGGAAACACCATATATTTT.

V is TRBV30 and J is TRBJ2-5, with D possibly TRBD2 on 6 matching bases. CDR1 is GTSNPN, CDR2 SVGIG, per germline (reference sequence). V lost 0 bases to trimming and J lost 7 bases, with 18 bases between them. CDR3 length: 15 amino acids. CDR3 coding DNA: TGTGCCTGGAGTGTAGGAGGGGAAACTAGTGGGACCCAGTACTTC. Translating gives CAWSVGGETSGTQYF.

The V gene is TRBV5-4, the J gene TRBJ2-5, with 7 nucleotides matching TRBD1. Germline CDR1 SGHNT, CDR2 YYREEE (reference sequence). CDR3 size: 14 residues. V lost 0 bases to trimming and J lost 6 bases; unmatched junction nucleotides: 5. CDR3 sequence (DNA): TGTGCCAGCAGCTTGGGACAGGGAAAGCAGACCCAGTACTTC. This encodes CASSLGQGKQTQYF. The whole variable domain, filled in from reference TRBV5-4 and TRBJ2-5, reads ETGVTQSPTHLIKTRGQQVTLRCSSQSGHNTVSWYQQALGQGPQFIFQYYREEENGRGNFPPRFSGLQFPNYSSELNVNALELDDSALYLCASSLGQGKQTQYFGPGTRLLVL.

This clonotype turned up a few times. CDR3 bases: TGTGCCAGCAGTAAGGGACTAGCGGGGGGTCTCCAAGAGACCCAGTACTTC. This codes for CASSKGLAGGLQETQYF. The chain carries TRBV6-2 or TRBV6-3 and TRBJ2-5; 15 bases fit TRBD2. Germline CDR1 is MNHEY and CDR2 is SVGEGT. The J segment lost 1 base and the V segment lost 5 bases, leaving 5 bases of the junction unmatched. This CDR3 has 17 amino acids.

A few counts support this clonotype. This rearrangement joins TRBV25-1 to TRBJ1-2, with D possibly matching TRBD1 (5 bases). Germline values: CDR1 MGHDK, CDR2 SYGVNS. V was trimmed by 7 bases and J by 4 bases, leaving 13 bases between them. CDR3 length: 13 residues. The CDR3 here is CASTSDTFYGYTF. The CDR3 nucleotides are TGTGCCAGCACCTCGGACACATTCTATGGCTACACCTTC.

This chain joins TRBV7-9 and TRBJ1-3; D remains unclear. V lost 11 bases, J lost 3 bases, and 17 bases lay in between. Looked up from germline, CDR1 is SEHNR and CDR2 is FQNEAQ (reference sequence). This CDR3 is 14 amino acids long. The DNA of the CDR3 is TGTGCCTCCGGACTCCATCTTGGTGGAAACACCATATATTTT. Translated: CASGLHLGGNTIYF.

This clonotype showed up just a few times. The chain carries TRBV6-2 or TRBV6-3 and TRBJ2-7; 7 bases map to TRBD1. Germline V gene data show CDR1 as MNHEY and CDR2 as SVGEGT. CDR3 length: 13 residues. The V gene end was trimmed by 6 bases and the J gene end by 6 bases; junction bases not matched to a gene: 8. This chain's CDR3 is CASRTTGSVEQYF. The CDR3 DNA is TGTGCCAGCAGGACGACAGGGAGTGTCGAGCAGTACTTC.

A single count supports this clonotype. The rearrangement links TRBV6-5 to TRBJ2-7; tentative D call: TRBD1 (6 bases). The CDR3 is 18 residues long. Deletions cut 0 bases from V and 1 base from J, with 19 bases between. Germline CDR1 is MNHEY and CDR2 is SVGAGI. The DNA of the CDR3 is TGTGCCAGCAGTTACTCGGGGATAAGACAGGTGGGGTCCTACGAGCAGTACTTC. Amino acid sequence: CASSYSGIRQVGSYEQYF.

This chain's CDR3 is CASSSGFPNTGELFF. Written as DNA, the CDR3 is TGTGCCAGCAGCTCTGGGTTTCCGAACACCGGGGAGCTGTTTTTT. The V gene is TRBV7-2, the J gene TRBJ2-2; no clear D. Germline CDR1 SGHTA, CDR2 FQGNSA. V shed 4 bases and J shed 0 bases, with 9 bases lying between them. The CDR3 covers 15 residues.

This clonotype was counted only a few times. This chain connects TRBV7-9 to TRBJ1-2; D is uncertain. Deletions cut 0 bases from V and 4 bases from J, with 6 bases between. CDR3 length equals 13 residues. The germline CDR1 and CDR2 sequences are SEHNR and FQNEAQ (reference sequence). The CDR3 loop is CASSLAALYGYTF. CDR3 in DNA: TGTGCCAGCAGCTTAGCCGCCCTCTATGGCTACACCTTC.

This clonotype occurred a few times. The chain carries TRBV7-2 and TRBJ1-4; D is unresolved. Between the trimmed V and J ends, which lost 5 bases and 8 bases, there was a span of 18 bases. CDR3 length equals 15 residues. Germline CDR1 and CDR2: SGHTA and FQGNSA. The CDR3 DNA reads as TGTGCCAGCAGCCGGCTTGTAGGGCGCCAGGAAAAACTGTTTTTT. This translates into CASSRLVGRQEKLFF.

This clonotype was observed a handful of times. The gene calls are TRBV7-2 and TRBJ2-3, with 7 bases matching TRBD2. The CDR3 has 15 residues. The V segment lost 5 bases and the J segment 2 bases; nucleotides outside the gene matches: 7. Germline-derived CDR1 and CDR2 are SGHTA and FQGNSA. This chain's CDR3 is CASSPQRGVTDTQYF. The CDR3 region has the DNA TGTGCCAGCAGCCCCCAACGGGGGGTCACAGATACGCAGTATTTT.

In its sample, this clonotype was seen a few times. The V call is TRBV6-5, the J call TRBJ1-1, with D possibly matching TRBD1 (6 bases). This CDR3 contains 15 residues. The germline CDR1 and CDR2 sequences are MNHEY and SVGAGI. Trimming left V 4 bases short and J 1 base short, with 13 bases between. The CDR3 DNA reads as TGTGCCAGCAGTTCCCGGACAGTTAAGAACACTGAAGCTTTCTTT. It encodes CASSSRTVKNTEAFF.

The chain combines TRBV10-3 with TRBJ2-7, with D hard to call. This CDR3 comprises 12 residues. V lost 7 bases to trimming and J lost 1 base, with 8 bases between them. Germline V gene lookup returns CDR1 ENHRY and CDR2 SYGVKD. CDR3 sequence reads: CAIKGQSYEQYF. The CDR3 coding sequence is TGTGCCATCAAGGGCCAATCCTACGAGCAGTACTTC.

The genes are TRBV20-1 and TRBJ2-7; 12 positions match TRBD1. CDR3 length: 13 residues. CDR1 is DFQATT, CDR2 SNEGSKA, per germline (reference sequence). The J segment lost 7 bases and the V segment lost 3 bases, leaving 4 bases of the junction unmatched. This CDR3 is CSARGQGAVEQYF. DNA of the CDR3: TGCAGTGCTAGGGGACAGGGGGCAGTTGAGCAGTACTTC.

This clonotype was seen a few times. The V gene is TRBV6-1, the J gene TRBJ2-7, with 11 bases that match TRBD1. The CDR3 is made up of 15 amino acids. V was pared by 5 bases and J by 5 bases, with 8 bases of the junction left unmatched. CDR1 MNHNS and CDR2 SASEGT come from the germline V gene. The CDR3 sequence is CASSTWDRGTHEQYF. The CDR3 bases are TGTGCCAGCAGTACCTGGGACAGGGGGACCCACGAGCAGTACTTC.

This chain uses TRBV11-3 with TRBJ2-7; unclear D gene. This CDR3 has 12 amino acids. Trimming shortened V by 1 base and J by 3 bases, and 4 bases separated the two germline ends. CDR1 SGHNT and CDR2 YENEEA come from the germline V gene. The CDR3 spells CASSLGNYEQYF. CDR3 in DNA: TGTGCCAGCAGCTTAGGGAACTACGAGCAGTACTTC. Full variable domain (rest looked up from reference TRBV11-3 and TRBJ2-7): EAGVVQSPRYKIIEKKQPVAFWCNPISGHNTLYWYLQNLGQGPELLIRYENEEAVDDSQLPKDRFSAERLKGVDSTLKIQPAELGDSAVYLCASSLGNYEQYFGPGTRLTVT.

This clonotype occurred a few times. The chain combines TRBV7-9 with TRBJ1-4; possible D gene TRBD1, 6 bases. Trimming pared 6 bases from V and 6 bases from J, leaving 14 bases between. Germline CDR1 reads SEHNR; CDR2 reads FQNEAQ (reference sequence). The CDR3 totals 14 residues. DNA of the CDR3: TGTGCCAGCAGTCCTGACAGGTCCGATGAAAAACTGTTTTTT. It yields the protein CASSPDRSDEKLFF.